The T cell receptor (beta chain) under discussion was sequenced for a study of blood T cell repertoires in COVID-19. The V gene's germline CDR1 is LGHDT and CDR2 YNNKEL (reference sequence). The V segment lost 8 bases and the J segment 2 bases; nucleotides outside the gene matches: 5. The CDR3 consists of 14 residues. This table comes from immunoSEQ multiplex PCR, and its TCRdb copy is limited to in-frame clones, with some not included. The repertoire consists of hundreds of thousands of clones, with around 81% occurring once and the leading ten covering 3.5% to 4.5%. The J gene is TRBJ2-1, the V gene TRBV3-1 (or the pseudogene TRBV3-2); 8 positions match TRBD2. The sequence was collected from a man under 40 with acute COVID-19. The sequencing input was PBMCs or T cells enriched from blood (not recorded which). The CDR3 nucleotides read TGTGCCAGCGCGGGGGGACTTACCTACAATGAGCAGTTCTTC. Protein sequence: CASAGGLTYNEQFF.